Shown below are 16 T cell receptor beta chains from a single sample sequenced in a study of CD8 T cells in Susac syndrome. RNA was extracted with the RNeasy kit, and a quantity of roughly 0.45 to 1 ug was reverse transcribed using random hexamers. TCRdb reanalysed the immunoSEQ multiplex PCR reads using MiXCR and keeps one entry per CDR3 protein. The sample holds 150,000 to 180,000 distinct CDR3 sequences, 95% to 96% seen once. The sequenced sample was CD8+ T cells from PBMCs. Receptor source: a human donor with multiple sclerosis.

The rearrangement joins TRBV5-6 to TRBJ2-6; no firm D call. V lost 1 base and J lost 0, with 5 bases in between. In germline, CDR1 is SGHDT, CDR2 YYEEEE. The CDR3 is made up of 15 amino acids. Written as DNA, the CDR3 is TGTGCCAGCAGCTTGTGGGGCTCTGGGGCCAACGTCCTGACTTTC. This sequence encodes CASSLWGSGANVLTF.

The chain employs TRBV6-1 and TRBJ1-6; the D is unclear. V lost 2 bases, J lost 7 bases, and 9 bases lay in between. CDR3 length: 14 amino acids. Germline V CDR1 and CDR2: MNHNS, SASEGT. CDR3 region: CASSEIMGNSPLHF. The CDR3 DNA reads TGTGCCAGCAGTGAAATAATGGGGAATTCACCCCTCCACTTT.

CDR3 coding DNA: TGTGCCAGCAGCGCCTCCCGCTCTGGAAACACCATATATTTT. It codes for CASSASRSGNTIYF. This chain links TRBV9 with TRBJ1-3; D ambiguous. Trimming shortened V by 3 bases and J by 0 bases, and 7 bases separated the two germline ends. Germline V gene lookup returns CDR1 SGDLS and CDR2 YYNGEE. This CDR3 comprises 14 residues.

Regarding this clonotype: One end of the junction is discordant with germline, which a read error may explain. The chain carries TRBV29-1 and TRBJ2-3, with 7 bases fitting TRBD2. The CDR3 is 15 residues long. Germline loops: CDR1 SQVTM, CDR2 ANQGSEA. The CDR3 bases are TGCAGCGTTACTCCAGGACTAGAAGCAGCAGATATGCAGTATTTT. Translating it yields CSVTPGLEAADMQYF.

J is TRBJ2-5 and V is TRBV12-3 or TRBV12-4; D is unclear. The CDR3 sequence is 15 residues long. With 6 bases removed from V and 1 base from J, the gap between germline ends came to 15 bases. CDR3 DNA sequence: TGTGCCAGCAGCCCCCGGAGAGGACCCCAAGAGACCCAGTACTTC. It encodes CASSPRRGPQETQYF.

J is TRBJ2-1 and V is TRBV13, with 7 positions matching TRBD2. The CDR3 loop spans 13 amino acids. Per germline, CDR1 PRHDT and CDR2 FYEKMQ (reference sequence). The V gene end was trimmed by 7 bases and the J gene end by 5 bases; junction bases not matched to a gene: 5. CDR3 bases: TGTGCCAGCACCCAGGGAGGGAACAATGAGCAGTTCTTC. This gives the protein CASTQGGNNEQFF.

V is TRBV10-3 and J is TRBJ2-7; no clear D gene. The germline V gene has CDR1 ENHRY and CDR2 SYGVKD. The length of the CDR3 is 14 residues. The V end was cut by 3 bases, the J end by 0 bases, with 9 bases between. The CDR3 loop reads CAISDRESSYEQYV. In DNA, the CDR3 is TGTGCCATCAGTGACAGAGAGAGCTCCTACGAGCAGTACGTC.

The J gene is TRBJ1-6, the V gene TRBV12-3 or TRBV12-4; TRBD1 aligns across 7 bases. V shed 6 bases, J shed 7 bases, and the junction held 9 bases outside the gene matches. The length of the CDR3 is 15 residues. The CDR3 is CASSLRQGTNSPLHF. CDR3 bases: TGTGCCAGCAGCCTCCGACAGGGCACCAATTCACCCCTCCACTTT.

The chain's CDR3 is CASSPPLGAGKEKLFF. CDR3 bases: TGTGCCAGCAGCCCCCCTCTAGGGGCAGGGAAAGAAAAACTGTTTTTT. This chain links TRBV3-1 with TRBJ1-4; D is perhaps TRBD1 (5 bases). The ends were cut back, 4 bases at V and 8 bases at J, with 20 bases in the middle. The CDR3 extends over 16 amino acids. CDR1 LGHDT and CDR2 YNNKEL come from the germline V gene (reference sequence).

The CDR3 spells CASNLPRDIQYF. CDR3 DNA: TGTGCCAGCAACCTACCCCGGGACATACAGTATTTT. V and J are TRBV7-9 and TRBJ2-3; TRBD1 might be the D (6 bases). Germline lookup yields CDR1 SEHNR and CDR2 FQNEAQ (reference sequence). V dropped 7 bases and J dropped 12 bases, with 17 bases sitting between them. The CDR3 is 12 residues long.

The rearrangement joins TRBV12-3 or TRBV12-4 to TRBJ1-5, with unresolved D. The CDR3 loop spans 15 amino acids. The V end was cut by 3 bases, the J end by 0 bases, with 9 bases between. The CDR3 DNA reads as TGTGCCAGCAGTTTGACAATCTATAGCAATCAGCCCCAGCATTTT. It translates to CASSLTIYSNQPQHF.

This sequence joins TRBV6-4 and TRBJ2-1; 10 bases are a match to TRBD2. J gave up 8 bases and V 0 bases, and 7 bases lay outside the gene matches. This CDR3 has 16 residues. Germline lookup yields CDR1 MRHNA and CDR2 SNTAGT. In DNA form, the CDR3 reads TGTGCCAGCAGTGACTCGGGTAGCGGGGGGTTCGATGAGCAGTTCTTC. This gives the protein CASSDSGSGGFDEQFF.

The chain links TRBV12-3 or TRBV12-4 to TRBJ2-5; D ambiguous. Deletions cut 6 bases from V and 5 bases from J, with 10 bases between. The CDR3 length is 12 residues. CDR3 bases: TGTGCCAGCAGCTACCTCTGGGAGACCCAGTACTTC. This gives the protein CASSYLWETQYF.

CDR3 sequence: CASRHLDQPGEQYV. The CDR3, as DNA: TGTGCCAGCAGACATCTCGACCAACCGGGCGAGCAGTACGTC. This sequence joins TRBV27 and TRBJ2-7; D not resolved. The V end lost 6 bases, the J end lost 6 bases, and 18 bases lay between the germline ends. Per germline, CDR1 MNHEY and CDR2 SMNVEV (reference sequence). This CDR3 is built from 14 residues.

This clonotype was found once. This chain connects TRBV19 to TRBJ2-2, with a possible D match to TRBD1 (6 bases). With 9 bases removed from V and 7 bases from J, the gap between germline ends came to 9 bases. The CDR3 contains 11 residues. Germline V gives CDR1 LNHDA, CDR2 SQIVND (reference sequence). The CDR3, as DNA: TGTGCCAGCACAGGGAACGGGGAGCTGTTTTTT. It encodes CASTGNGELFF.

V usage is TRBV2 and J usage is TRBJ2-5; TRBD2 might be the D (5 bases). CDR1 SNHLY and CDR2 FYNNEI come from the germline V gene. Trimming took off 8 bases at V and 4 bases at J, with 14 bases between the two ends. CDR3 length: 13 amino acids. The CDR3 here is CASRRENGETQYF. The CDR3 region has the DNA TGTGCCAGCCGAAGGGAGAATGGAGAGACCCAGTACTTC. Variable domain in full (rest from reference TRBV2 and TRBJ2-5): EPEVTQTPSHQVTQMGQEVILRCVPISNHLYFYWYRQILGQKVEFLVSFYNNEISEKSEIFDDQFSVERPDGSNFTLKIRSTKLEDSAMYFCASRRENGETQYFGPGTRLLVL.